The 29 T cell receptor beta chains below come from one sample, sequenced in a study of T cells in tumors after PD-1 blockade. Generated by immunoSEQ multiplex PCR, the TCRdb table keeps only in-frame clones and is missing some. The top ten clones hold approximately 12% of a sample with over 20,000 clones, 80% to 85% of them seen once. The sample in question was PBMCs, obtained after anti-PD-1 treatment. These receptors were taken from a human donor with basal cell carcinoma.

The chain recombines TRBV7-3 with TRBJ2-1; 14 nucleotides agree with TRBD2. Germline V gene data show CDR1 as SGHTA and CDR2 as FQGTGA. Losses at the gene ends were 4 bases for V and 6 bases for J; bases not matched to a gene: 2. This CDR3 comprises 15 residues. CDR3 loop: CASSSGLAGVNEQFF. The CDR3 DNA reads TGTGCCAGCAGCTCGGGACTAGCGGGGGTCAATGAGCAGTTCTTC. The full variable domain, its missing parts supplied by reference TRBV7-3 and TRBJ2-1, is GAGVSQTPSNKVTEKGKYVELRCDPISGHTALYWYRQSLGQGPEFLIYFQGTGAADDSGLPNDRFFAVRPEGSVSTLKIQRTERGDSAVYLCASSSGLAGVNEQFFGPGTRLTVL.

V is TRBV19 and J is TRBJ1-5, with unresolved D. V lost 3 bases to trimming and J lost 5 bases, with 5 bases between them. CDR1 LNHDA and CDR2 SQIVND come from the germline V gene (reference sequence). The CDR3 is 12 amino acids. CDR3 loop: CASSIGYQPQHF. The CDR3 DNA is TGTGCCAGTAGTATCGGTTATCAGCCCCAGCATTTT.

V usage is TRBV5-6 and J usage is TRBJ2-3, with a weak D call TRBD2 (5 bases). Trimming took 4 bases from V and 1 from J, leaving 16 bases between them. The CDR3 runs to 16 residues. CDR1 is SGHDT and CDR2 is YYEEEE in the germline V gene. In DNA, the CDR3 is TGTGCCAGCAGCCCTAGAGCACTAGTTGGCACAGATACGCAGTATTTT. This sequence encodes CASSPRALVGTDTQYF.

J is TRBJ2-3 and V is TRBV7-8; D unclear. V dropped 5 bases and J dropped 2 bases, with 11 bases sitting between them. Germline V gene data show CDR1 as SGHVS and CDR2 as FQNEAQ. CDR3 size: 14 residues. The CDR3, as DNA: TGTGCCAGCAGCCCGAGCCAGACCACAGATACGCAGTATTTT. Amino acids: CASSPSQTTDTQYF.

CDR3 DNA: TGTGCCAGCAGTTCCGGACTAGCGGGGATCACTGAGCAGTTCTTC. This gives the protein CASSSGLAGITEQFF. The chain employs TRBV6-6 and TRBJ2-1; 12 bases fit TRBD2. V trimming: 4 bases; J trimming: 9 bases; junction bases outside the gene matches: 7. Germline assignment: CDR1 MNHNY and CDR2 SVGAGI (reference sequence). The CDR3 totals 15 residues.

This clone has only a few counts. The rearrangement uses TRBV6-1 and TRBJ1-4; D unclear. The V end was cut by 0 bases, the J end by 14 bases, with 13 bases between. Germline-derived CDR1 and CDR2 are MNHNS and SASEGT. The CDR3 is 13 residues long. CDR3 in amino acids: CASSEASGVGLFF. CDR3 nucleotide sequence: TGTGCCAGCAGTGAAGCGTCAGGAGTCGGGCTGTTTTTT.

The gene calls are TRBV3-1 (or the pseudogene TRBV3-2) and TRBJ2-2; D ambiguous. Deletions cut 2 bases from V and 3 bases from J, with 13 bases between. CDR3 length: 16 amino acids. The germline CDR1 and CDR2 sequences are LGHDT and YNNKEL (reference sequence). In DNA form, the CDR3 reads TGTGCCAGCAGCCAATGGGGATCAAGAGACACCGGGGAGCTGTTTTTT. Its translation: CASSQWGSRDTGELFF.

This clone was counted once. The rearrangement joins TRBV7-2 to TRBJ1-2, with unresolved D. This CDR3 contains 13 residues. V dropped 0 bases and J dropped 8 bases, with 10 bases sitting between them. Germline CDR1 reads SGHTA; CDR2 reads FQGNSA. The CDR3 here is CASSLAQDVGYTF. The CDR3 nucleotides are TGTGCCAGCAGCTTAGCTCAGGATGTAGGCTACACCTTC.

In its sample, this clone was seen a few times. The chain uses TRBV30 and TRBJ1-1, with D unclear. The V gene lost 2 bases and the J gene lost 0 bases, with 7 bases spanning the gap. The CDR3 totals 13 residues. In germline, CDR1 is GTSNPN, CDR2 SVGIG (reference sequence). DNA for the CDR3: TGTGCCTGGAGTAACGGTATGAACACTGAAGCTTTCTTT. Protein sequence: CAWSNGMNTEAFF.

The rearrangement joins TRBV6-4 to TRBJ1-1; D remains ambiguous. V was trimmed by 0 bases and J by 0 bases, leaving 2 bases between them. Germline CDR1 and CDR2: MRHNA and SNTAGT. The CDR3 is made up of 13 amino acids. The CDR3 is CASSDSMNTEAFF. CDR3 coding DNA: TGTGCCAGCAGTGACTCAATGAACACTGAAGCTTTCTTT.

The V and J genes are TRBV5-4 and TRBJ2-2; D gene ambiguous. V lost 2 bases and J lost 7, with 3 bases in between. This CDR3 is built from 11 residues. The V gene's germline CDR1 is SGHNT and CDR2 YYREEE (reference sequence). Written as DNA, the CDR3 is TGTGCCAGCAGCTTCGACGGGGAGCTGTTTTTT. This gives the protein CASSFDGELFF. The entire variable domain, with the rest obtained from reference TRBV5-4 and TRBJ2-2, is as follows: ETGVTQSPTHLIKTRGQQVTLRCSSQSGHNTVSWYQQALGQGPQFIFQYYREEENGRGNFPPRFSGLQFPNYSSELNVNALELDDSALYLCASSFDGELFFGEGSRLTVL.

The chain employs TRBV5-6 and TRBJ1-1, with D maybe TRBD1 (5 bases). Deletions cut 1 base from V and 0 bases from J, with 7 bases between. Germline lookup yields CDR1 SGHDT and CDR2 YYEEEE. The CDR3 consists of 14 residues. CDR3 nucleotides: TGTGCCAGCAGCTTGTGGGGCATGAACACTGAAGCTTTCTTT. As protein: CASSLWGMNTEAFF.

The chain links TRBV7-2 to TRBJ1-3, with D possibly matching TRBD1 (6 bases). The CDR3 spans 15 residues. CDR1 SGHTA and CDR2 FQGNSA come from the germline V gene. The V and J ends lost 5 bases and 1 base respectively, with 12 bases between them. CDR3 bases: TGTGCCAGCAGCGTATCACAGGGATCTGGAAACACCATATATTTT. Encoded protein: CASSVSQGSGNTIYF.

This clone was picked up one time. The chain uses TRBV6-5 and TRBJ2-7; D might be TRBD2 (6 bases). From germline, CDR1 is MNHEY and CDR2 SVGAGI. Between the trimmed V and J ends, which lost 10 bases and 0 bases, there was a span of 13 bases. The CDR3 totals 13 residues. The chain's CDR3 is CATTGGFSYEQYF. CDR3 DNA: TGTGCCACCACCGGGGGTTTCTCCTACGAGCAGTACTTC.

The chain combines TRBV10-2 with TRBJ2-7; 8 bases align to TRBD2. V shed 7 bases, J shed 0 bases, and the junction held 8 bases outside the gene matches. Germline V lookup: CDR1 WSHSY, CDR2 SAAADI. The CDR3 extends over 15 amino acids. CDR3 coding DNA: TGCGCCAGCACCCTAACAAGCGGGGGCTCCTACGAGCAGTACTTC. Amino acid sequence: CASTLTSGGSYEQYF.

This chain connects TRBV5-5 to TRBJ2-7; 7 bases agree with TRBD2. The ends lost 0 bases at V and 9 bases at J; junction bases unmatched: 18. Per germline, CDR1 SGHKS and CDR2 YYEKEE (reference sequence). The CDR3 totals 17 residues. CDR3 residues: CASSLEGKPVGGALQYF. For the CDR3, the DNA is TGTGCCAGCAGCTTGGAGGGTAAACCCGTGGGAGGGGCTCTGCAGTACTTC.

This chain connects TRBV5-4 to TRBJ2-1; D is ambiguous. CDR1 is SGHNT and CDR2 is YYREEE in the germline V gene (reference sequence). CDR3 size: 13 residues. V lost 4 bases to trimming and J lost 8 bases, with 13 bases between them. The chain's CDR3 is CASSHPPWDEQFF. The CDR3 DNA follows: TGTGCCAGCAGCCACCCTCCTTGGGATGAGCAGTTCTTC.

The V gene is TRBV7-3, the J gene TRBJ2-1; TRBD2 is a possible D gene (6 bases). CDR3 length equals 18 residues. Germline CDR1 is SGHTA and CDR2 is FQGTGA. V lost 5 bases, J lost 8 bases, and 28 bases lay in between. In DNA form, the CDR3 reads TGTGCCAGCAGCCCGGGGAGTTTGCGGGGCTTTATGGGGGATGAGCAGTTCTTC. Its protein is CASSPGSLRGFMGDEQFF.

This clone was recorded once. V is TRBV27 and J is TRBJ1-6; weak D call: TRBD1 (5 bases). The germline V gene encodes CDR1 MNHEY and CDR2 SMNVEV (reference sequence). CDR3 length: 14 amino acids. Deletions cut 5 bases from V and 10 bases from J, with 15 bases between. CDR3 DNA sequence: TGTGCCAGCAGTACTCTGGGGGTCGGGTCACCCCTCCACTTT. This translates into CASSTLGVGSPLHF.

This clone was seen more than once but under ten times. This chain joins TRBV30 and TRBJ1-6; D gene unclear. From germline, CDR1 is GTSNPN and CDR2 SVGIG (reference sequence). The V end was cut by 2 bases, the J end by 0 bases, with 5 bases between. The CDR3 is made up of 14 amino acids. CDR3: CAWSFSSYNSPLHF. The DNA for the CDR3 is TGTGCCTGGAGTTTCTCCTCCTATAATTCACCCCTCCACTTT.

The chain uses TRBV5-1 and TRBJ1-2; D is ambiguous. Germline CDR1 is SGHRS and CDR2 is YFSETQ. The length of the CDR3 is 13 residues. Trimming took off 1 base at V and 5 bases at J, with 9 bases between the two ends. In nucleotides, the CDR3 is TGCGCCAGCAGCTTGAATGGACGTTATGGCTACACCTTC. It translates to CASSLNGRYGYTF.

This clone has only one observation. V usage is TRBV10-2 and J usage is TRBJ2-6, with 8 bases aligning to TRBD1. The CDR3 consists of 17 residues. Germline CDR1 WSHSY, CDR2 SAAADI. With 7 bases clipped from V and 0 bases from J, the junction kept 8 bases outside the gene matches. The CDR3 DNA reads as TGCGCCAGCAAAGGGACAGGACAAAACTCTGGGGCCAACGTCCTGACTTTC. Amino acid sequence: CASKGTGQNSGANVLTF.

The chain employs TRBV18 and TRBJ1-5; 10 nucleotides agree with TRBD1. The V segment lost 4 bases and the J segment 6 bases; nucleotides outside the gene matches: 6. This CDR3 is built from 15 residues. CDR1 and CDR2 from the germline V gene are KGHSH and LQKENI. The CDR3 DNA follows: TGTGCCAGCTCACTATCCGGACAGGGGGTTCAGCCCCAGCATTTT. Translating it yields CASSLSGQGVQPQHF.

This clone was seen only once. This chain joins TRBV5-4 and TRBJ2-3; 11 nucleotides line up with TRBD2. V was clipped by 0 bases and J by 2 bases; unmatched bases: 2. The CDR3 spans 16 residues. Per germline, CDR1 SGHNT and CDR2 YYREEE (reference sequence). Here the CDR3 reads CASSLDSGGATDTQYF. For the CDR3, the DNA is TGTGCCAGCAGCTTGGATAGCGGGGGGGCCACAGATACGCAGTATTTT.

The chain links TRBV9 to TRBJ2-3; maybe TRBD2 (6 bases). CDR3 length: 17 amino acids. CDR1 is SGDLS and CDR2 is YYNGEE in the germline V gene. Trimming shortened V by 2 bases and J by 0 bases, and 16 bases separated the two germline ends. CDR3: CASSVQAGRTSTDTQYF. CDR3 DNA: TGTGCCAGCAGCGTCCAGGCGGGGCGGACTAGCACAGATACGCAGTATTTT.

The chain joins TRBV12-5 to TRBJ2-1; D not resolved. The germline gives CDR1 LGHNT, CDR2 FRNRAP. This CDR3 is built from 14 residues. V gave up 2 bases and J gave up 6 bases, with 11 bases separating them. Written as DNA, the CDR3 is TGTGCTAGTGGTTTGCCCGGCGACCGCAATGAGCAGTTCTTC. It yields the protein CASGLPGDRNEQFF.

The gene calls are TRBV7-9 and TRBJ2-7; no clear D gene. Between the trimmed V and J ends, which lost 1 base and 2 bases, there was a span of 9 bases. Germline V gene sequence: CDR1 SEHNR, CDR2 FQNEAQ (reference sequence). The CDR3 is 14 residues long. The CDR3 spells CASSLGLYPYEQYF. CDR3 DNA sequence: TGTGCCAGCAGCTTAGGACTTTACCCCTACGAGCAGTACTTC.

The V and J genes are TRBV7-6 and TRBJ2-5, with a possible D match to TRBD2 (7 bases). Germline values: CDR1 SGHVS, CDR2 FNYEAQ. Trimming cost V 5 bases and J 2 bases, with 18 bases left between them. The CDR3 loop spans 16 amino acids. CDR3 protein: CASSPLGGGLQETQYF. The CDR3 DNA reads TGTGCCAGCAGCCCACTTGGCGGGGGCCTTCAAGAGACCCAGTACTTC.

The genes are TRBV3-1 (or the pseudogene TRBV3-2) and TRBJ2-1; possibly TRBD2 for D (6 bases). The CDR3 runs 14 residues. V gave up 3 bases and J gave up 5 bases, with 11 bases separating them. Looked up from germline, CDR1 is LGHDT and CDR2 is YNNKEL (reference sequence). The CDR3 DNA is TGTGCCAGCAGCCACCCCACGGGGGACAATGAGCAGTTCTTC. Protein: CASSHPTGDNEQFF.